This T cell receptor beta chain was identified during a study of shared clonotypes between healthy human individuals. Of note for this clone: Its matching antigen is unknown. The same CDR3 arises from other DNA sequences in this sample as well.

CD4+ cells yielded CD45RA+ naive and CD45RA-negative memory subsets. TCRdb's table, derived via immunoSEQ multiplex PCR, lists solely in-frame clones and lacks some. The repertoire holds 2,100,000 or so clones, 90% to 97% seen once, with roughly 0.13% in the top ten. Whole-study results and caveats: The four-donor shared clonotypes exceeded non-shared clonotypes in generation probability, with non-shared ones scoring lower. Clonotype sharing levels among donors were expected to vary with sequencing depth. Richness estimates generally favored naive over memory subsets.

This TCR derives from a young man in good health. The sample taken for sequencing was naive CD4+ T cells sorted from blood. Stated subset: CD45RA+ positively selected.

The CDR3 is CASSPGSTPDTQYF. The CDR3 DNA sequence: TGTGCCAGCTCACCGGGCTCGACGCCAGATACGCAGTATTTT. The V and J genes are TRBV18 and TRBJ2-3; no firm D call. CDR3 length equals 14 residues. The V and J ends lost 3 bases and 4 bases respectively, with 11 bases between them. Germline assignment: CDR1 KGHSH and CDR2 LQKENI. Full variable domain (remainder filled in from reference TRBV18 and TRBJ2-3): NAGVMQNPRHLVRRRGQEARLRCSPMKGHSHVYWYRQLPEEGLKFMVYLQKENIIDESGMPKERFSAEFPKEGPSILRIQQVVRGDSAAYFCASSPGSTPDTQYFGPGTRLTVL.